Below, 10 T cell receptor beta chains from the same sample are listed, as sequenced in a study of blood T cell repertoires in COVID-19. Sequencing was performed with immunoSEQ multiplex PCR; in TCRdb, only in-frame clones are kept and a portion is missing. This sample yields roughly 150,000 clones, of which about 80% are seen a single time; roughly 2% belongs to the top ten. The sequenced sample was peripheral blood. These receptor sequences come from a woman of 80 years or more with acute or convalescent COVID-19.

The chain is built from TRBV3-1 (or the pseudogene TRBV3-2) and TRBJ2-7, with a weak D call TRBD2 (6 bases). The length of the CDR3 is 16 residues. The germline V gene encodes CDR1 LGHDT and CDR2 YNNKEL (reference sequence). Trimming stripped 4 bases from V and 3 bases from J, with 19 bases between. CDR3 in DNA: TGTGCCAGCAGCCCCTCGGAGTCGGGCGGGGTCTACGAGCAGTACTTC. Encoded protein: CASSPSESGGVYEQYF.

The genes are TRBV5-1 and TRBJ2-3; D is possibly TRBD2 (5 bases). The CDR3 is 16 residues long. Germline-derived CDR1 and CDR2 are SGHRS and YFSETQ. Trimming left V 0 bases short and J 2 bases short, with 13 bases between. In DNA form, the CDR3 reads TGCGCCAGCAGCTTGGGGGTGGGGAGATACACAGATACGCAGTATTTT. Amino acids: CASSLGVGRYTDTQYF.

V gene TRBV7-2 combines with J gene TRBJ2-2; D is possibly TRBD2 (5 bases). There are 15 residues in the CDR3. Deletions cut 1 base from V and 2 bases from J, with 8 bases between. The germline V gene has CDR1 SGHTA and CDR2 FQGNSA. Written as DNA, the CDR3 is TGTGCCAGCAGCTTAGGACTACCAAACACCGGGGAGCTGTTTTTT. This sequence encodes CASSLGLPNTGELFF.

The chain's CDR3 is CASSIGGGQNTEAFF. In DNA, the CDR3 is TGTGCCAGCAGCATAGGGGGGGGACAGAACACTGAAGCTTTCTTT. This sequence joins TRBV11-2 and TRBJ1-1, with TRBD1 as a possible D gene (6 bases). V was pared by 5 bases and J by 1 base, with 14 bases between. Germline CDR1 reads SGHAT; CDR2 reads FQNNGV. The CDR3 spans 15 residues.

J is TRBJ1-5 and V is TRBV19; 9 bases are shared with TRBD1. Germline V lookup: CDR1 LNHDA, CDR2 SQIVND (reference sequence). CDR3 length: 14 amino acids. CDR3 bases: TGTGCGGTACAGGGGGCTCGAAGCAATCAGCCCCAGCATTTT. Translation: CAVQGARSNQPQHF.

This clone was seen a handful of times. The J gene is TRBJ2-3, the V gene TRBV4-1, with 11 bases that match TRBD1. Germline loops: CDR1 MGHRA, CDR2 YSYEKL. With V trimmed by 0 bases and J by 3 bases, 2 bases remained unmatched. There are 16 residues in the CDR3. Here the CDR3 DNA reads TGCGCCAGCAGCCAAGAAGGGACAGGGGGAACAGATACGCAGTATTTT. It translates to CASSQEGTGGTDTQYF.

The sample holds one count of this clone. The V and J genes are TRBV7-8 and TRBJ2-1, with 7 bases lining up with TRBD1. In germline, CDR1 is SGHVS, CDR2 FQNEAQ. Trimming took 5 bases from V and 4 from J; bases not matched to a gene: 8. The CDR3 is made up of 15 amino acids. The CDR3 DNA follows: TGTGCCAGCAGCCGAGAAGGGGGCGGGTACAATGAGCAGTTCTTC. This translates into CASSREGGGYNEQFF.

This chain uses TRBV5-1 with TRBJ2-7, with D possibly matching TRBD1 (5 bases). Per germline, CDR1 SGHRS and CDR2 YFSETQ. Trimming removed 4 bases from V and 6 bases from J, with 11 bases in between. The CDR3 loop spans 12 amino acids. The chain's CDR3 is CASSPQGSEQYF. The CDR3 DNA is TGCGCCAGCAGCCCCCAGGGCAGCGAGCAGTACTTC.

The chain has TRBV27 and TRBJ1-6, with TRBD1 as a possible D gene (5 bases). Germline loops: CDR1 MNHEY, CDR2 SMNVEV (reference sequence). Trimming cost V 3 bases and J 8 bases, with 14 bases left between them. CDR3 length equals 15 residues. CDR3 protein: CASSFGWRGDSPLHF. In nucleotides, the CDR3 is TGTGCCAGCAGTTTTGGGTGGCGGGGGGATTCACCCCTCCACTTT.

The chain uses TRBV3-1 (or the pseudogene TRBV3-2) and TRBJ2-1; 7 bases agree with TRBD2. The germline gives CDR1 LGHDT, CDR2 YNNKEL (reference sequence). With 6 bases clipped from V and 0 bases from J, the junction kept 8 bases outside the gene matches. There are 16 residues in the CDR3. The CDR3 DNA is TGTGCCAGCAGTCTCGCTAGCGGTCTCTCCTACAATGAGCAGTTCTTC. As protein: CASSLASGLSYNEQFF.